Below, 14 T cell receptor beta chains from the same sample are listed, as sequenced in a study of cytomegalovirus exposure and HLA in healthy donors. PCR employed 60 Vbeta and 13 Jbeta primers. Using immunoSEQ multiplex PCR, the repertoire was profiled, and TCRdb retains in-frame clones only, with some absent. This sample has 180,000 or so clones, with roughly 73% found just once. Sequences were obtained from PBMCs. The receptors originated from a female donor in good health and CMV-seronegative.

The CDR3 region is CASIRNGVTEAFF. The CDR3 DNA reads TGTGCCAGCATTAGGAACGGGGTGACTGAAGCTTTCTTT. The chain uses TRBV2 and TRBJ1-1; D is unclear. The germline gives CDR1 SNHLY, CDR2 FYNNEI. V gave up 7 bases and J gave up 5 bases, with 14 bases separating them. The CDR3 sequence is 13 residues long.

The chain carries TRBV7-2 and TRBJ2-3; 9 bases map to TRBD2. The CDR3 has 16 amino acids. V lost 2 bases and J lost 0; bases outside the gene matches: 3. Germline-derived CDR1 and CDR2 are SGHTA and FQGNSA. The CDR3 here is CASSLRRGGSTDTQYF. Here the CDR3 DNA reads TGTGCCAGCAGCTTACGGCGGGGGGGAAGCACAGATACGCAGTATTTT.

The genes are TRBV6-4 and TRBJ2-2; no reliable D call. Germline V lookup: CDR1 MRHNA, CDR2 SNTAGT. The CDR3 runs to 11 residues. Trimming stripped 8 bases from V and 6 bases from J, with 7 bases between. CDR3 nucleotides: TGTGCCAGCTCTTTTCCCGGGGAGCTGTTTTTT. Translation gives CASSFPGELFF.

V is TRBV4-2 and J is TRBJ2-2; D might be TRBD1 (6 bases). The CDR3 totals 16 residues. Between the trimmed V and J ends, which lost 0 bases and 4 bases, there was a span of 12 bases. Germline V gives CDR1 LGHNA, CDR2 YNFKEQ. CDR3 sequence: CASSQEPTGGTGELFF. The CDR3 DNA follows: TGTGCCAGCAGCCAAGAACCGACAGGCGGCACCGGGGAGCTGTTTTTT.

The sample holds a few counts of this clone. The J gene is TRBJ2-2, the V gene TRBV6-4, with D unclear. CDR1 is MRHNA and CDR2 is SNTAGT in the germline V gene. The CDR3 is 15 residues long. Trimming removed 3 bases at V and 6 bases at J, with 14 bases between. Here the CDR3 DNA reads TGTGCCAGCAGTGAGTTTGGGCTCTCGGCCGGGGAGCTGTTTTTT. This encodes CASSEFGLSAGELFF.

The V call is TRBV5-4, the J call TRBJ2-1, with 10 bases lining up with TRBD2. Germline values: CDR1 SGHNT, CDR2 YYREEE (reference sequence). V was clipped by 6 bases and J by 9 bases; unmatched bases: 12. The CDR3 is made up of 15 amino acids. The CDR3 protein is CASTPPSGGDREQFF. The CDR3 DNA reads TGTGCCAGCACCCCCCCAAGCGGGGGGGATCGTGAGCAGTTCTTC.

The chain uses TRBV5-1 and TRBJ1-2, with D possibly TRBD1 on 5 matching bases. The CDR3 contains 16 residues. Germline CDR1 SGHRS, CDR2 YFSETQ. V was shortened by 0 bases and J by 4 bases, with 16 bases between the two germline ends. In DNA, the CDR3 is TGCGCCAGCAGCTTGGCCGGGACTCCCCTAGGCTATGGCTACACCTTC. Protein: CASSLAGTPLGYGYTF.

The V gene is TRBV7-2, the J gene TRBJ2-7; D is possibly TRBD1 (6 bases). Germline V lookup: CDR1 SGHTA, CDR2 FQGNSA. V shed 4 bases and J shed 3 bases, with 10 bases lying between them. There are 13 residues in the CDR3. In DNA form, the CDR3 reads TGTGCCAGCAGCTCGGTCAGGGGCTACGAGCAGTACTTC. Its translation: CASSSVRGYEQYF.

The chain employs TRBV11-2 and TRBJ2-1; 8 bases agree with TRBD2. This CDR3 has 14 amino acids. The V segment lost 1 base and the J segment 9 bases; nucleotides outside the gene matches: 5. Germline lookup yields CDR1 SGHAT and CDR2 FQNNGV. CDR3 bases: TGTGCCAGCAGCTTAGGCCACCTAGCGGGTGAGCAGTTCTTC. Amino acids: CASSLGHLAGEQFF. Full variable domain (rest looked up from reference TRBV11-2 and TRBJ2-1): EAGVAQSPRYKIIEKRQSVAFWCNPISGHATLYWYQQILGQGPKLLIQFQNNGVVDDSQLPKDRFSAERLKGVDSTLKIQPAKLEDSAVYLCASSLGHLAGEQFFGPGTRLTVL.

The V and J genes are TRBV19 and TRBJ2-3; possible D gene TRBD1, 6 bases. Germline values: CDR1 LNHDA, CDR2 SQIVND (reference sequence). The length of the CDR3 is 16 residues. Between the trimmed V and J ends, which lost 2 bases and 1 base, there was a span of 13 bases. The chain's CDR3 is CASSIQGWKGTDTQYF. Here the CDR3 DNA reads TGTGCCAGTAGTATACAGGGGTGGAAGGGCACAGATACGCAGTATTTT.

The rearrangement links TRBV25-1 to TRBJ1-2; D is unresolved. Germline V lookup: CDR1 MGHDK, CDR2 SYGVNS. The CDR3 covers 11 residues. Trimming took off 6 bases at V and 3 bases at J, with 5 bases between the two ends. The CDR3 loop is CASSGDYGYTF. CDR3 bases: TGTGCCAGCAGCGGGGACTATGGCTACACCTTC.

This clone was seen a handful of times. The chain recombines TRBV5-1 with TRBJ2-1; 16 positions match TRBD2. CDR3 length equals 21 residues. J lost 4 bases, V lost 5 bases, and 18 bases had no gene match. CDR1 and CDR2 (germline): SGHRS, YFSETQ. The CDR3 coding sequence is TGCGCCAGCAGTTCTACAAGCCCGGGACTAGCGGGAGGGCCTAGGTACAATGAGCAGTTCTTC. Protein product: CASSSTSPGLAGGPRYNEQFF.

This clone has only a few counts. The chain joins TRBV11-2 to TRBJ2-2, with D maybe TRBD2 (6 bases). The germline gives CDR1 SGHAT, CDR2 FQNNGV. The CDR3 totals 14 residues. CDR3 nucleotides: TGTGCTACTGAGGCGGGGTTCAACACCGGGGAGCTGTTTTTT. Its translation is CATEAGFNTGELFF. Using reference TRBV11-2 and TRBJ2-2 for the parts outside the CDR3, the full variable domain is EAGVAQSPRYKIIEKRQSVAFWCNPISGHATLYWYQQILGQGPKLLIQFQNNGVVDDSQLPKDRFSAERLKGVDSTLKIQPAKLEDSAVYLCATEAGFNTGELFFGEGSRLTVL.

The V gene is TRBV5-1, the J gene TRBJ1-1; the match to TRBD1 covers 7 bases. This CDR3 comprises 14 residues. CDR1 SGHRS and CDR2 YFSETQ come from the germline V gene. Trimming cost V 4 bases and J 1 base; bases outside gene matches: 4. Here the CDR3 DNA reads TGCGCCAGCAGCAGGACAGGCACGAACACTGAAGCTTTCTTT. Translation: CASSRTGTNTEAFF. The complete variable domain, with remaining parts taken from reference TRBV5-1 and TRBJ1-1, reads KAGVTQTPRYLIKTRGQQVTLSCSPISGHRSVSWYQQTPGQGLQFLFEYFSETQRNKGNFPGRFSGRQFSNSRSEMNVSTLELGDSALYLCASSRTGTNTEAFFGQGTRLTVV.